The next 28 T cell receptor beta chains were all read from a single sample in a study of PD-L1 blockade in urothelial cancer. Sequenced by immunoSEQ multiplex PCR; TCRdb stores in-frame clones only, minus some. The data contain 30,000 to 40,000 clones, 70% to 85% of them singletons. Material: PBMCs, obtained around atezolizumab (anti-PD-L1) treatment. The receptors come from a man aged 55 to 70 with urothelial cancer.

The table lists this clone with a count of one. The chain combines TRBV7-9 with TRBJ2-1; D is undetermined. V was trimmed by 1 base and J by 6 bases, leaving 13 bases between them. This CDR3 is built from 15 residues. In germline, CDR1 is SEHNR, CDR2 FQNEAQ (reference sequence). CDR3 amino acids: CASSLVSSWANEQFF. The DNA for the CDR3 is TGTGCCAGCAGCTTAGTTTCTTCCTGGGCCAATGAGCAGTTCTTC.

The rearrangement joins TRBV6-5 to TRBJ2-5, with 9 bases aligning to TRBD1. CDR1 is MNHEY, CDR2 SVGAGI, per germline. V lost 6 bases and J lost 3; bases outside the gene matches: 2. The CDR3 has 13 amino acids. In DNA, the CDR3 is TGTGCCAGCAGGAGGACAGGGGAAGAGACCCAGTACTTC. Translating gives CASRRTGEETQYF.

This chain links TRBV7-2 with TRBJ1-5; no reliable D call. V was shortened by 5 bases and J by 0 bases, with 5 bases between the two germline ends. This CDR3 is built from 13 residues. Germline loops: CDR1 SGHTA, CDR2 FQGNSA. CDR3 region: CASSRYSNQPQHF. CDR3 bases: TGTGCCAGCAGCCGTTATAGCAATCAGCCCCAGCATTTT.

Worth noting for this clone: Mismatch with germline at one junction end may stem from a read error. CDR3 in amino acids: CASSEGWERAQHF. The CDR3 coding sequence is TGTGCCAGCAGCGAAGGGTGGGAGAGAGCCCAGCATTTT. V is TRBV6-1 and J is TRBJ1-5; no clear D gene. CDR1 and CDR2 (germline): MNHNS, SASEGT. The CDR3 totals 13 residues.

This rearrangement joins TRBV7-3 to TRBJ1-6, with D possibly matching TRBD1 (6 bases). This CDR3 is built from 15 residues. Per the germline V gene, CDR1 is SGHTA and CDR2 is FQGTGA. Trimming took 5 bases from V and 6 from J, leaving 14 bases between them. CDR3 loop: CASSGGAGFNSPLHF. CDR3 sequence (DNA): TGTGCCAGCAGCGGGGGGGCAGGGTTTAATTCACCCCTCCACTTT.

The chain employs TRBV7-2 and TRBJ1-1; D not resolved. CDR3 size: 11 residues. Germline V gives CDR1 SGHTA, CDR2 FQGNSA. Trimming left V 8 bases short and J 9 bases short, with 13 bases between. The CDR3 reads CASGSSVKAFF. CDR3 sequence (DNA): TGTGCCAGCGGTTCGTCGGTGAAAGCTTTCTTT.

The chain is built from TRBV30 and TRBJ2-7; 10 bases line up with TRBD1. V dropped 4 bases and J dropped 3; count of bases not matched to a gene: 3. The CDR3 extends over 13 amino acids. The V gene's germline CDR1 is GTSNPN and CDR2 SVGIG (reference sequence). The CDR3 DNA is TGTGCCTGGACTCGGACAGGGGGCTACGAGCAGTACTTC. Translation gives CAWTRTGGYEQYF.

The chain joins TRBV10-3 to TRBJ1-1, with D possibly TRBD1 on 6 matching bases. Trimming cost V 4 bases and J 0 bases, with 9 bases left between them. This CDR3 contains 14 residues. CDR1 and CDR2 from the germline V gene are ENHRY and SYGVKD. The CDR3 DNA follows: TGTGCCATCAGTGGGGACACAATGAACACTGAAGCTTTCTTT. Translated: CAISGDTMNTEAFF.

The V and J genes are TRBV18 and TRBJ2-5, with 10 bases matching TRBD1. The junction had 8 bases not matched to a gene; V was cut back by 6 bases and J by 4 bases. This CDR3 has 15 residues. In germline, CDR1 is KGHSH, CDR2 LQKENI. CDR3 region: CASSRDRGEIETQYF. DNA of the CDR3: TGTGCCAGCTCCCGGGACAGGGGAGAGATAGAGACCCAGTACTTC.

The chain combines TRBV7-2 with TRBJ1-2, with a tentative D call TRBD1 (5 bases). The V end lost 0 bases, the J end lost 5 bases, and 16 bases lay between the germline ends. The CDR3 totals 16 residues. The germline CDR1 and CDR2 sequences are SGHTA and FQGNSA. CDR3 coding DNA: TGTGCCAGCAGCTTAGCGCTGGTGGGGGGAACATATGGCTACACCTTC. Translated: CASSLALVGGTYGYTF.

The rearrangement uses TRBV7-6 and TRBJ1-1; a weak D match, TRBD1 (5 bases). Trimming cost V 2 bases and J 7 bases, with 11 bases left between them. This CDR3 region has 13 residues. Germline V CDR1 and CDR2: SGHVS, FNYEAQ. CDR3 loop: CASSLQFRDEAFF. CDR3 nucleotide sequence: TGTGCCAGCAGCTTACAATTCAGGGATGAAGCTTTCTTT.

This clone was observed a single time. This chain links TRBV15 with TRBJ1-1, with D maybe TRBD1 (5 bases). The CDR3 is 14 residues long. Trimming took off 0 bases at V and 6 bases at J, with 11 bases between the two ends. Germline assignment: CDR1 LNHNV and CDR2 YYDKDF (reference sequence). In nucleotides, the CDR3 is TGTGCCACCAGCAGAGATTTGGAAGGGGCTGAAGCTTTCTTT. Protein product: CATSRDLEGAEAFF.

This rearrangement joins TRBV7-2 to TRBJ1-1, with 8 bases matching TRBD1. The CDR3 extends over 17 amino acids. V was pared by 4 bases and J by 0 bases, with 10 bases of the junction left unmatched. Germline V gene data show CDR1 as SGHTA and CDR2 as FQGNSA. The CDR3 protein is CASSSNRGMLLNTEAFF. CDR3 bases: TGTGCCAGCAGCTCCAACAGGGGGATGTTGCTGAACACTGAAGCTTTCTTT.

The CDR3 coding sequence is TGTGCCAGCAGCTTAGGGACAGGGGGCTCCAGGTCCTACGAGCAGTACTTC. As protein: CASSLGTGGSRSYEQYF. The chain has TRBV11-2 and TRBJ2-7, with TRBD1 matching 11 bases. Germline CDR1 is SGHAT and CDR2 is FQNNGV. The CDR3 has 17 amino acids. The J segment lost 1 base and the V segment lost 1 base, leaving 6 bases of the junction unmatched.

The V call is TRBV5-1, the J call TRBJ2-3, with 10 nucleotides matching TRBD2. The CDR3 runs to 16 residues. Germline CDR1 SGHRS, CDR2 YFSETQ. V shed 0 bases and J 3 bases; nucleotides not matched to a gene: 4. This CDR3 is CASSLGAGGRTDTQYF. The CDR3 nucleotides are TGCGCCAGCAGCTTGGGAGCGGGAGGGCGGACAGATACGCAGTATTTT. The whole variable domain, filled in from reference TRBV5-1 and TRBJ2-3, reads KAGVTQTPRYLIKTRGQQVTLSCSPISGHRSVSWYQQTPGQGLQFLFEYFSETQRNKGNFPGRFSGRQFSNSRSEMNVSTLELGDSALYLCASSLGAGGRTDTQYFGPGTRLTVL.

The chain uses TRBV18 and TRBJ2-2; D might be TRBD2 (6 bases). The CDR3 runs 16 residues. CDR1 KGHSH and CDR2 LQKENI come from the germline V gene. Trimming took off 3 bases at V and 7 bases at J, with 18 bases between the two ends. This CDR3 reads CASSPAGRGQVGELFF. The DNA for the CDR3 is TGTGCCAGCTCACCCGCCGGGAGAGGGCAGGTCGGGGAGCTGTTTTTT.

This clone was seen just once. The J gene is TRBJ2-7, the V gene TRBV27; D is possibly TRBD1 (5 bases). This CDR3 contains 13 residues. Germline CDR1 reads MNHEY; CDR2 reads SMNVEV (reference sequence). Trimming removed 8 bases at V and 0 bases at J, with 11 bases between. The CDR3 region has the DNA TGTGCCAGCCTTGGACACCACTCCTACGAGCAGTACTTC. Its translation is CASLGHHSYEQYF.

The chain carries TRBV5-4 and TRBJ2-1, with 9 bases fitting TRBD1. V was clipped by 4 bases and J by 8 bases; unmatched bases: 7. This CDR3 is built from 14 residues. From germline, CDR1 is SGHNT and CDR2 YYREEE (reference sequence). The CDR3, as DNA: TGTGCCAGCAGCGACCGGGACAGGGTCCATGAGCAGTTCTTC. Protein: CASSDRDRVHEQFF. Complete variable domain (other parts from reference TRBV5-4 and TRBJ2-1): ETGVTQSPTHLIKTRGQQVTLRCSSQSGHNTVSWYQQALGQGPQFIFQYYREEENGRGNFPPRFSGLQFPNYSSELNVNALELDDSALYLCASSDRDRVHEQFFGPGTRLTVL.

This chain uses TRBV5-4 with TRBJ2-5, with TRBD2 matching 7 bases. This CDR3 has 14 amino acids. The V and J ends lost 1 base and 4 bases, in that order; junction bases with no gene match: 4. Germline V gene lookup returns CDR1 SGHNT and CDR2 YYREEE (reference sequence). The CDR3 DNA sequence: TGTGCCAGCAGCTTGTTGGCTAGCGGAGAGACCCAGTACTTC. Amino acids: CASSLLASGETQYF. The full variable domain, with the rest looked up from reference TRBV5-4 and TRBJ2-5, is ETGVTQSPTHLIKTRGQQVTLRCSSQSGHNTVSWYQQALGQGPQFIFQYYREEENGRGNFPPRFSGLQFPNYSSELNVNALELDDSALYLCASSLLASGETQYFGPGTRLLVL.

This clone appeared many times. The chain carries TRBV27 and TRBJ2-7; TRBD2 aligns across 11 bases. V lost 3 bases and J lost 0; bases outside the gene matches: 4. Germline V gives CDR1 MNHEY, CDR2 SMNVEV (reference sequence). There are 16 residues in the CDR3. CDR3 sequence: CASSFLTSGSSYEQYF. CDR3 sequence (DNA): TGTGCCAGCAGTTTCCTCACTAGCGGGAGCTCCTACGAGCAGTACTTC.

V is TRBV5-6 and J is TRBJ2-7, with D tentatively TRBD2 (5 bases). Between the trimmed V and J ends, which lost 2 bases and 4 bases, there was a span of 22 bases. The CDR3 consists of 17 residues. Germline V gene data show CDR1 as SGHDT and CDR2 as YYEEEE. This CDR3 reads CASSLDRVQASSYEQYF. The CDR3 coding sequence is TGTGCCAGCAGCTTAGACCGGGTCCAAGCTAGCAGTTACGAGCAGTACTTC. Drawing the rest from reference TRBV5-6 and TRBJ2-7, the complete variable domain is DAGVTQSPTHLIKTRGQQVTLRCSPKSGHDTVSWYQQALGQGPQFIFQYYEEEERQRGNFPDRFSGHQFPNYSSELNVNALLLGDSALYLCASSLDRVQASSYEQYFGPGTRLTVT.

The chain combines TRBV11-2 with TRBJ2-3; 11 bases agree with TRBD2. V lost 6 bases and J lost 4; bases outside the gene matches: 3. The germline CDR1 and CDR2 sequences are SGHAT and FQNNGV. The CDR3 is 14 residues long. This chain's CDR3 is CASSLTSGADTQYF. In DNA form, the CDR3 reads TGTGCCAGCAGTTTGACTAGCGGGGCAGATACGCAGTATTTT. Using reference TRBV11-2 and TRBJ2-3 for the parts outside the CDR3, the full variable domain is EAGVAQSPRYKIIEKRQSVAFWCNPISGHATLYWYQQILGQGPKLLIQFQNNGVVDDSQLPKDRFSAERLKGVDSTLKIQPAKLEDSAVYLCASSLTSGADTQYFGPGTRLTVL.

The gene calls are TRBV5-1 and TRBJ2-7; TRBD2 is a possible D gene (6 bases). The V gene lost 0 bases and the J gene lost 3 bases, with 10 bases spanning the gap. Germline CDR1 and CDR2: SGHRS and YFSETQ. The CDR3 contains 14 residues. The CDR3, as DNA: TGCGCCAGCAGCTTGGCCGGGGGTAACTACGAGCAGTACTTC. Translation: CASSLAGGNYEQYF.

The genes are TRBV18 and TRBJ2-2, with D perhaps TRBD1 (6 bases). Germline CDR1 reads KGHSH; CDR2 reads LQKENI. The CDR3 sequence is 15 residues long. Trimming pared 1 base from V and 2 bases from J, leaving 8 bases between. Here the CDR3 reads CASSPLGANTGELFF. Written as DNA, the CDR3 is TGTGCCAGCTCACCACTGGGGGCCAACACCGGGGAGCTGTTTTTT.

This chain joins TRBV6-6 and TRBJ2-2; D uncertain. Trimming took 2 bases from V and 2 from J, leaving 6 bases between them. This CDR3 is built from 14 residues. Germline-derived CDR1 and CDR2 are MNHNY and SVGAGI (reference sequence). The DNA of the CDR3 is TGTGCCAGCAGTTACGAGCTAAACACCGGGGAGCTGTTTTTT. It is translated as CASSYELNTGELFF.

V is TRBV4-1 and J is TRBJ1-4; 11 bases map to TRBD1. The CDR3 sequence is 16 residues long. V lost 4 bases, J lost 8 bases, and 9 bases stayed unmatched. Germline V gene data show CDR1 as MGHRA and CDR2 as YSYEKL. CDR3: CASSPEYRTGGEKLFF. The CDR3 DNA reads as TGCGCCAGCAGCCCAGAATATAGGACAGGGGGCGAAAAACTGTTTTTT.

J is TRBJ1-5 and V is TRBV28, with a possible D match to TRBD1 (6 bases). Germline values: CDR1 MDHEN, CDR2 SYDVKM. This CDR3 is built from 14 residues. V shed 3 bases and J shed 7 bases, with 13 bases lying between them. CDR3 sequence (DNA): TGTGCCAGCAGTTTCCGGGGGGCTGGGCAGCCCCAGCATTTT. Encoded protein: CASSFRGAGQPQHF.

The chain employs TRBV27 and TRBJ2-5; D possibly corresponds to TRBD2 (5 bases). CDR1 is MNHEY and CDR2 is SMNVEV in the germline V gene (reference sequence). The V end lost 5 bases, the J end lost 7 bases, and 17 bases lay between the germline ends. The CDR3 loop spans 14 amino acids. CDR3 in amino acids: CASSPEVLKGTQYF. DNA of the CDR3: TGTGCCAGCAGTCCGGAGGTTCTCAAGGGGACCCAGTACTTC.